These 20 T cell receptor beta chains were all obtained from the same sample, sequenced in a study of CD8+ T cells in alopecia areata. RNA was extracted and reverse transcribed into cDNA as the sequencing template. Using immunoSEQ multiplex PCR, the repertoire was profiled, and TCRdb retains in-frame clones only, with some absent. The repertoire includes about 150,000 clones, about 51% of them detected once, and about 15% sits in the top ten. Treatment in this sample: oral pan-JAK inhibitor, 5-10 mg twice daily. Source: CD8+ T cells sorted from blood, taken at week 4, from a patient treated with tofacitinib. The receptors come from a human donor with alopecia areata.

This clone was recorded a few times. The V call is TRBV23-1, the J call TRBJ1-5, with 7 bases fitting TRBD1. TRBV23-1 has ORF status, its function being uncertain. The CDR3 contains 16 residues. J was trimmed by 3 bases and V by 1 base; bases with no gene match: 6. The CDR3 sequence is CASSQLDRNTNQPQHF. Written as DNA, the CDR3 is TGCGCCAGCAGTCAATTGGACAGGAATACCAATCAGCCCCAGCATTTT.

V gene TRBV5-1 combines with J gene TRBJ1-1, with 7 nucleotides matching TRBD1. V lost 4 bases to trimming and J lost 5 bases; unmatched junction nucleotides: 11. The CDR3 is 15 amino acids. Germline V gene data show CDR1 as SGHRS and CDR2 as YFSETQ. CDR3 protein: CASSRGRGLRTEAFF. CDR3 nucleotides: TGCGCCAGCAGCAGGGGGCGGGGGCTGAGAACTGAAGCTTTCTTT.

This clone was picked up a small number of times. The chain uses TRBV14 and TRBJ2-1; 12 positions match TRBD2. Trimming took 1 base from V and 13 from J; bases not matched to a gene: 2. The V gene's germline CDR1 is SGHDN and CDR2 FVKESK. This CDR3 is 13 amino acids long. CDR3 nucleotide sequence: TGTGCCAGCAGCCAAGTGACTAGCGGGAGCCAGTTCTTC. Amino acids: CASSQVTSGSQFF.

This CDR3 is CASRWDSTDTQYF. As DNA, the CDR3 is TGTGCCAGCAGGTGGGATAGCACAGATACGCAGTATTTT. V gene TRBV2 combines with J gene TRBJ2-3; no firm D call. The CDR3 loop spans 13 amino acids. Trimming shortened V by 6 bases and J by 0 bases, and 7 bases separated the two germline ends. Germline CDR1 and CDR2: SNHLY and FYNNEI.

This clone has a single count. The chain uses TRBV11-2 and TRBJ2-7, with D unresolved. This CDR3 spans 14 amino acids. Germline V gene data show CDR1 as SGHAT and CDR2 as FQNNGV. Deletions cut 2 bases from V and 2 bases from J, with 10 bases between. CDR3 amino acids: CASSLRAGAYEQYF. In DNA form, the CDR3 reads TGTGCCAGCAGCTTACGGGCTGGAGCCTACGAGCAGTACTTC.

J is TRBJ1-2 and V is TRBV9; no clear D gene. The CDR3 spans 14 residues. Germline loops: CDR1 SGDLS, CDR2 YYNGEE. Trimming shortened V by 4 bases and J by 0 bases, and 10 bases separated the two germline ends. CDR3 residues: CASSFRDTNYGYTF. CDR3 bases: TGTGCCAGCAGCTTCAGAGATACTAACTATGGCTACACCTTC.

The rearrangement links TRBV6-5 to TRBJ1-1; D is perhaps TRBD1 (6 bases). The CDR3 is 15 amino acids. Trimming removed 7 bases from V and 4 bases from J, with 19 bases in between. Germline V gene lookup returns CDR1 MNHEY and CDR2 SVGAGI. CDR3 protein: CASTYGEGGGTEAFF. The CDR3 nucleotides read TGTGCCAGCACCTACGGGGAAGGGGGTGGCACTGAAGCTTTCTTT.

The genes are TRBV29-1 and TRBJ1-2; no definite D call. The V gene's germline CDR1 is SQVTM and CDR2 ANQGSEA. There are 17 residues in the CDR3. V was cut by 4 bases and J by 3 bases, with 24 bases left in between. The CDR3 protein is CSVGLIPGARRDYGYTF. CDR3 sequence (DNA): TGCAGCGTTGGGTTGATTCCTGGTGCCAGGCGCGACTATGGCTACACCTTC.

In regard to this clone: This sample includes further DNA sequences coding for the same CDR3. The V call is TRBV5-6, the J call TRBJ2-1; D remains ambiguous. The V gene's germline CDR1 is SGHDT and CDR2 YYEEEE. V dropped 0 bases and J dropped 5 bases, with 3 bases sitting between them. CDR3 length: 12 residues. CDR3 sequence (DNA): TGTGCCAGCAGCTTGGGGGACAATGAGCAGTTCTTC. As protein: CASSLGDNEQFF.

This clone came up a few times. The rearrangement uses TRBV29-1 and TRBJ2-2, with a possible D match to TRBD1 (6 bases). The V end was cut by 2 bases, the J end by 5 bases, with 18 bases between. The CDR3 spans 16 residues. CDR1 is SQVTM, CDR2 ANQGSEA, per germline. CDR3 in amino acids: CSVETSDSYLTGELFF. The CDR3 nucleotides are TGCAGCGTTGAAACTTCGGACAGCTATCTTACCGGGGAGCTGTTTTTT.

This clone was recorded many times. V gene TRBV6-4 combines with J gene TRBJ2-1, with 16 bases lining up with TRBD2. Germline V lookup: CDR1 MRHNA, CDR2 SNTAGT. With 4 bases clipped from V and 9 bases from J, the junction kept 3 bases outside the gene matches. This CDR3 region has 15 residues. The CDR3, as DNA: TGTGCCAGCAGTGCCGGGACTAGCGGGGGGGCTGAGCAGTTCTTC. Translating it yields CASSAGTSGGAEQFF.

V and J are TRBV29-1 and TRBJ2-2; 7 bases are a match to TRBD1. V lost 6 bases, J lost 0 bases, and 7 bases stayed unmatched. The CDR3 consists of 15 residues. The germline V gene encodes CDR1 SQVTM and CDR2 ANQGSEA. The DNA for the CDR3 is TGCAGCGTCGCCGGGACAGAAACGAACACCGGGGAGCTGTTTTTT. It yields the protein CSVAGTETNTGELFF.

V is TRBV30 and J is TRBJ1-1; a weak D match, TRBD1 (6 bases). Trimming shortened V by 2 bases and J by 8 bases, and 9 bases separated the two germline ends. Germline loops: CDR1 GTSNPN, CDR2 SVGIG (reference sequence). There are 11 residues in the CDR3. CDR3 loop: CAWSLGGEAFF. The CDR3 DNA follows: TGTGCCTGGAGTTTAGGGGGAGAAGCTTTCTTT.

This clone was observed a single time. The rearrangement links TRBV30 to TRBJ2-2; D not certain. V lost 3 bases and J 7 bases, leaving 12 bases between the germline ends. This CDR3 comprises 13 residues. Germline V CDR1 and CDR2: GTSNPN, SVGIG (reference sequence). The DNA of the CDR3 is TGTGCCTGGAGGACTGAGCCGGGCGGGGAGCTGTTTTTT. It specifies CAWRTEPGGELFF. The full variable domain, with the rest looked up from reference TRBV30 and TRBJ2-2, is SQTIHQWPATLVQPVGSPLSLECTVEGTSNPNLYWYRQAAGRGLQLLFYSVGIGQISSEVPQNLSASRPQDRQFILSSKKLLLSDSGFYLCAWRTEPGGELFFGEGSRLTVL.

This chain's CDR3 is CASSFTGGTNYGYTF. The CDR3 bases are TGTGCCAGCAGCTTCACAGGGGGCACAAACTATGGCTACACCTTC. This chain uses TRBV7-9 with TRBJ1-2; 9 bases map to TRBD1. This CDR3 is 15 amino acids long. V shed 3 bases and J 2 bases; nucleotides not matched to a gene: 4. Looked up from germline, CDR1 is SEHNR and CDR2 is FQNEAQ (reference sequence).

This clone was detected a few times. This chain connects TRBV7-2 to TRBJ1-1; D is undetermined. This CDR3 is 14 amino acids long. The germline gives CDR1 SGHTA, CDR2 FQGNSA. The V and J ends lost 5 bases and 5 bases respectively, with 15 bases between them. The CDR3 spells CASSPTERGTEAFF. In DNA form, the CDR3 reads TGTGCCAGCAGCCCGACGGAGAGAGGGACTGAAGCTTTCTTT.

The chain carries TRBV13 and TRBJ1-1; tentative D call: TRBD1 (6 bases). Germline V gene data show CDR1 as PRHDT and CDR2 as FYEKMQ (reference sequence). V was trimmed by 3 bases and J by 3 bases, leaving 20 bases between them. The CDR3 totals 17 residues. The CDR3 here is CASSLGTGRPVDTEAFF. CDR3 bases: TGTGCCAGCAGCTTGGGAACAGGGAGGCCGGTAGACACTGAAGCTTTCTTT.

This clone was seen a handful of times. The chain couples TRBV11-2 to TRBJ2-2; D is undetermined. The CDR3 has 13 amino acids. Trimming took off 3 bases at V and 4 bases at J, with 6 bases between the two ends. The germline V gene has CDR1 SGHAT and CDR2 FQNNGV. The CDR3: CASSFSPTGELFF. The CDR3 nucleotides are TGTGCCAGCAGCTTCTCGCCCACCGGGGAGCTGTTTTTT.

The gene calls are TRBV30 and TRBJ2-7; D might be TRBD1 (5 bases). The CDR3 sequence is 11 residues long. Germline CDR1 GTSNPN, CDR2 SVGIG (reference sequence). With 3 bases removed from V and 7 bases from J, the gap between germline ends came to 10 bases. The CDR3 loop reads CAWRVAGEQYF. The CDR3 DNA follows: TGTGCCTGGAGAGTAGCAGGGGAGCAGTACTTC. Full variable domain (outside the CDR3, taken from reference TRBV30 and TRBJ2-7): SQTIHQWPATLVQPVGSPLSLECTVEGTSNPNLYWYRQAAGRGLQLLFYSVGIGQISSEVPQNLSASRPQDRQFILSSKKLLLSDSGFYLCAWRVAGEQYFGPGTRLTVT.

This chain joins TRBV5-6 and TRBJ1-1, with D possibly matching TRBD1 (5 bases). The CDR3 extends over 15 amino acids. V was cut by 0 bases and J by 0 bases, with 9 bases left in between. Germline CDR1 and CDR2: SGHDT and YYEEEE. The CDR3 bases are TGTGCCAGCAGCTTGGGTCAGGGTATGAACACTGAAGCTTTCTTT. It yields the protein CASSLGQGMNTEAFF.